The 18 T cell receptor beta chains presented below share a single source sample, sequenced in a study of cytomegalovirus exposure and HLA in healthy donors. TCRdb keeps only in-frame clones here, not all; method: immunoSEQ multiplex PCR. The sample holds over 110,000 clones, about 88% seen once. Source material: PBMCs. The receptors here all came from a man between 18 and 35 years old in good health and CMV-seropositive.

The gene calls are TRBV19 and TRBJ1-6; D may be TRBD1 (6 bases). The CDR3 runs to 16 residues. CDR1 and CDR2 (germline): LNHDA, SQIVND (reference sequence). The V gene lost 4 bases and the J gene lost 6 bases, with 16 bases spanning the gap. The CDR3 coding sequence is TGTGCCAGTAGTACCCCCTCGACAGGCTTTAATTCACCCCTCCACTTT. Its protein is CASSTPSTGFNSPLHF.

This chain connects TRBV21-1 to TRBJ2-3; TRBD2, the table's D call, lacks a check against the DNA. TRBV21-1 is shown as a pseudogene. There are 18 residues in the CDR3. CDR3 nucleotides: TGTGCCAGCAGCAAAGTTACTAAGGCCCTCACCCTCACAGATACGCAGTATTTT. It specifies CASSKVTKALTLTDTQYF.

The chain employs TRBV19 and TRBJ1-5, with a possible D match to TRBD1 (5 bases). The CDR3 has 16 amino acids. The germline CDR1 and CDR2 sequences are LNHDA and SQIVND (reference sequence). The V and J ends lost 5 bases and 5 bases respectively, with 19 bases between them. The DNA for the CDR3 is TGTGCCAGTAGTTTTCGGAAGGGGTGGCCAGATCAGCCCCAGCATTTT. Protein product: CASSFRKGWPDQPQHF.

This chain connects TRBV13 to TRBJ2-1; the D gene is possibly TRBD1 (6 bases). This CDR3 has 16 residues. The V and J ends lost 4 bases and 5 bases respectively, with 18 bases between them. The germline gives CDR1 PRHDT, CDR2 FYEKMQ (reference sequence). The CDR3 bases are TGTGCCAGCAGCTGGGCAACCGGGACACCTGACAATGAGCAGTTCTTC. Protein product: CASSWATGTPDNEQFF.

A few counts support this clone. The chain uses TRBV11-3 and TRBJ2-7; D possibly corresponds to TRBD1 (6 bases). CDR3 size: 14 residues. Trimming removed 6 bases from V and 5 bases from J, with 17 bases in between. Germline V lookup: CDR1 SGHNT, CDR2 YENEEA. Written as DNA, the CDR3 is TGTGCCAGCAGTCCAGGGGAAGTGTGGGACGAGCAGTACTTC. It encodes CASSPGEVWDEQYF. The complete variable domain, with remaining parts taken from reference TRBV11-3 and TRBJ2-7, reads EAGVVQSPRYKIIEKKQPVAFWCNPISGHNTLYWYLQNLGQGPELLIRYENEEAVDDSQLPKDRFSAERLKGVDSTLKIQPAELGDSAVYLCASSPGEVWDEQYFGPGTRLTVT.

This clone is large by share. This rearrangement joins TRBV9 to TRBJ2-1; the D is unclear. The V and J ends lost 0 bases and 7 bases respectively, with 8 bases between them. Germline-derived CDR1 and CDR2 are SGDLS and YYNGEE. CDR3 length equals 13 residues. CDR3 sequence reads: CASSVGARNEQFF. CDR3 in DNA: TGTGCCAGCAGCGTAGGAGCTAGAAATGAGCAGTTCTTC.

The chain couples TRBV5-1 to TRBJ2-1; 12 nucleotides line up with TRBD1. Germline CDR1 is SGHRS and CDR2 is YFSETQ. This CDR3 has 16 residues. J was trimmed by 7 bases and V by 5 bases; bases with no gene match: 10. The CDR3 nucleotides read TGCGCCAGCAGGGCCCAAGGGACAGGGGGCTGGAATGAGCAGTTCTTC. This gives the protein CASRAQGTGGWNEQFF.

CDR3 amino acids: CASRLAGGPEQYF. CDR3 in DNA: TGTGCCAGCAGGCTAGCGGGGGGCCCCGAGCAGTACTTC. This sequence joins TRBV6-6 and TRBJ2-7, with 11 bases fitting TRBD2. Per germline, CDR1 MNHNY and CDR2 SVGAGI (reference sequence). V lost 6 bases to trimming and J lost 6 bases; unmatched junction nucleotides: 4. The CDR3 is 13 amino acids.

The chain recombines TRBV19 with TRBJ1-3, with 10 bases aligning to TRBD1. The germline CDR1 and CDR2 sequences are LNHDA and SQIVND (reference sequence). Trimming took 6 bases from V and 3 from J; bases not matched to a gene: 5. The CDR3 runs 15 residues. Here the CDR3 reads CASRGDRGLGNTIYF. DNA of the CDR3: TGTGCCAGTAGGGGCGACAGGGGGCTTGGAAACACCATATATTTT. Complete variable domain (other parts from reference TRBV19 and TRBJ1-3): DGGITQSPKYLFRKEGQNVTLSCEQNLNHDAMYWYRQDPGQGLRLIYYSQIVNDFQKGDIAEGYSVSREKKESFPLTVTSAQKNPTAFYLCASRGDRGLGNTIYFGEGSWLTVV.

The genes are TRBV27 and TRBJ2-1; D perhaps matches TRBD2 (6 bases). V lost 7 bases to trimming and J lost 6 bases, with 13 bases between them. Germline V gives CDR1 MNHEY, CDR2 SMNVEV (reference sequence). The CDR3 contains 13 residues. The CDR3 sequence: CASTPRGVNEQFF. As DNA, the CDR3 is TGTGCCAGCACCCCCCGCGGGGTCAATGAGCAGTTCTTC.

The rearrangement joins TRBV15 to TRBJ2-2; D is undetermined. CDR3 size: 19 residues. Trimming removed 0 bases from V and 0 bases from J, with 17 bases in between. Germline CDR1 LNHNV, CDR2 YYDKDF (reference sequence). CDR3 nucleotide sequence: TGTGCCACCAGCAGAGAAGCCGATTTCCCAATCGCGAACACCGGGGAGCTGTTTTTT. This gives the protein CATSREADFPIANTGELFF.

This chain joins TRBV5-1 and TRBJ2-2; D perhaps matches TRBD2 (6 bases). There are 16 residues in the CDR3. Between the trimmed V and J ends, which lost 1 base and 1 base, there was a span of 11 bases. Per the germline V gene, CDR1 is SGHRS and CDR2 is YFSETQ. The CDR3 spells CASSLWVAENTGELFF. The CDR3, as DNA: TGCGCCAGCAGCTTGTGGGTAGCGGAGAACACCGGGGAGCTGTTTTTT.

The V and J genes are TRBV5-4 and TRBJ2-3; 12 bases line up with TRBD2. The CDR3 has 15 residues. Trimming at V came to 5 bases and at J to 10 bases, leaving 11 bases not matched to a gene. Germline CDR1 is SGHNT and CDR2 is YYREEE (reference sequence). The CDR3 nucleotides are TGTGCCAGCAGGTCTAGCGGGGGGGCCGGGGGAGCGCAGTATTTT. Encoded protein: CASRSSGGAGGAQYF.

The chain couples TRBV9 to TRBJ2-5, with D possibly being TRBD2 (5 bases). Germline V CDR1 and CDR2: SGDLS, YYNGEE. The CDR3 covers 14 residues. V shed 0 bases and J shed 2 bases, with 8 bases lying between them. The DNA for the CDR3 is TGTGCCAGCAGCGTAGGTAGCGTACAAGAGACCCAGTACTTC. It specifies CASSVGSVQETQYF.

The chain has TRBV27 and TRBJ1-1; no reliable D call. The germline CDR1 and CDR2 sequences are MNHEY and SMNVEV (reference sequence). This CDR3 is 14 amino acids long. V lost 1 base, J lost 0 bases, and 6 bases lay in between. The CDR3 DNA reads TGTGCCAGCAGTTTATACGGTTTGAACACTGAAGCTTTCTTT. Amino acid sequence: CASSLYGLNTEAFF.

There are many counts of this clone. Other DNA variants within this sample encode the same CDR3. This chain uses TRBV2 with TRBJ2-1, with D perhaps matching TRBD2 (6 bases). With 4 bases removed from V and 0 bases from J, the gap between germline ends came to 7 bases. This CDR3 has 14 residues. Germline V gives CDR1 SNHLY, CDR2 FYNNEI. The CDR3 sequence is CASSGRGSYNEQFF. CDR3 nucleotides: TGTGCCAGCAGTGGGAGGGGCTCCTACAATGAGCAGTTCTTC.

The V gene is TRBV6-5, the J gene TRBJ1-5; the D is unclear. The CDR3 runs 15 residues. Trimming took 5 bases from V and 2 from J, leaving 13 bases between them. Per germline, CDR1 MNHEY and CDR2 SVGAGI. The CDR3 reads CASSQSSGGNQPQHF. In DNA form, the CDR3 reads TGTGCCAGCAGTCAGAGCAGCGGGGGCAATCAGCCCCAGCATTTT.

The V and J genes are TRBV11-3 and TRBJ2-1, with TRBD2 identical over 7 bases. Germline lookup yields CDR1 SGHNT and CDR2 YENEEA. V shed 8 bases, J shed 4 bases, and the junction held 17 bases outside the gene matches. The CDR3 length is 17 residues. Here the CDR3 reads CASSLWAGDSGYNEQFF. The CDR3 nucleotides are TGTGCCAGCTCTCTATGGGCGGGAGATAGTGGTTACAATGAGCAGTTCTTC.